This paragraph covers one T cell receptor (beta chain) sequence. Its specific antigen is unknown. No base qualities exist here, and no much larger clone lies one base off it. This sample stems from a study of cytomegalovirus exposure and HLA in healthy donors (dated by TCRdb to about 2017). Background for the entire study: An earlier analysis of approximately 600 of the donors reported about 250 Gb of sequence data and some 120 million unique TCR beta sequences from 150 million to 200 million T cells. An early release covering over 500 HLA-typed donors comprised about 300 gigabases of sequencing data and some 79 million unique TCR sequences. Of the 398 genotyped donors, about 84% fell in the genetic ancestry cluster associated with self-reported Caucasian donors. The study aimed to test whether cataloging public T cell receptors could reveal signatures of past pathogen exposure. The study used immunosequencing to profile the T cell repertoires of around 600 subjects and linked those repertoires to cytomegalovirus serostatus. Along with the roughly 710-subject first cohort, a separate validation cohort of over 90 different subjects was used. High-throughput TCR immunosequencing, statistical association of individual TCRs with disease status, and machine learning were combined to predict cytomegalovirus infection status. A later analysis re-analyzed previously published TCR beta repertoires from roughly 600 donors and added high-resolution HLA genotyping to study TCR occurrence patterns. Rather than using new phenotypic data, the later analysis identified candidate immune exposures from TCR beta sequences and from how often those sequences occurred across donors. To decide whether each TCR beta V gene segment behaved as functional or pseudogenic, an earlier analysis of some 600 of the donors relied on high-throughput TCR beta sequencing. Donor age, sex, ethnicity and CMV serostatus were compiled alongside the repertoire data. In a later genetic analysis, genome-wide SNP genotypes for about 55% of the 666 donors were used, and that subset was treated as a discovery cohort. All discovery cohort repertoires had been generated using a single sequencing platform. Class I and class II HLA loci were covered by the typing at four-digit resolution. The number of donors typed differed by locus, with about 629-640 for A, B, C, DRB1 and DQB1, more than 500 for DQA1, 600 to 610 for DPA1, and 472 for DPB1. Roughly 5 DR-DQ haplotypes were handled as single units for association and clustering, since linkage in the cohort was strong. Across some 400 genotyped donors of the cohort, an average of about 220,000 unique TCR beta nucleotide sequences per donor were sequenced, and 15% to 20% of those sequences were non-productive. General conclusions and limits of the study: Presence/absence analyses assumed roughly uniform sequencing depth across donors, an assumption that may not hold. In a later analysis, most CMV-associated TCR beta chains were found to appear HLA-restricted, with HLA associations seemingly driven largely by CMV exposure. The classifier was reported to diagnose cytomegalovirus status with high specificity and sensitivity in both the original cohort and the validation cohort. According to a later genetic analysis, donors in an Asian-associated ancestry cluster had fewer N-insertions in productive TCRs than the approximately 670-donor mean. The only immune exposure information available for the cohort was CMV serostatus. When HLA alleles, especially DR and DQ, strongly co-occurred, TCR associations were difficult to assign to individual alleles. Seventeen rarely observed V segments, including chromosome 9 orphons, were excluded from the earlier analysis of approximately 500 of the donors because counts were too low. In a later analysis, TCR association rates were found to vary across HLA loci, with the most associated TCRs seen for DRB1 alleles and the fewest for HLA-C alleles. In a later genetic analysis, a missense DCLRE1C variant was associated with V-gene and J-gene trimming of TCR beta chains, and the association was replicated in an independent cohort. The sequencing pipeline was judged likely to have produced a cluster of highly shared sequence variants as a technical artifact. In vitro tests confirmed that a few of the cytomegalovirus-associated TCR beta chains recognize cytomegalovirus antigens. A later analysis found that HLA-associated TCR beta chains were more clonally expanded and had lower generation probabilities than equally common non-associated chains. A later analysis associated 15,000 to 20,000 TCR beta sequences with specific HLA alleles at a false discovery rate of 0.05. In a later analysis, several top co-occurrence clusters were reported to appear linked to parvovirus B19, influenza, CMV and Epstein-Barr virus. Because some donors lacked HLA typing at each locus, the association tests relied only on the typed subset. While some public TCRs were present in many individuals, most TCR sequences turned up only very rarely across donors. An earlier analysis of approximately 500 of the donors showed that most TCR beta V segments appeared in productive rearrangements either about 87% or about 30% of the time, which broadly matched IMGT annotations. In the study, 164 TCR beta chains were listed as associated with cytomegalovirus. This cohort had only TCR beta chains sequenced, and the lack of alpha or paired-chain data limited which features could be detected. The authors suggested that the approach could potentially be extended to other disease states and immunological phenotypes. A further reported finding was that TCR beta sequences accurately predicted the HLA-A and HLA-B alleles for most subjects in the first cohort. Correlated functional status among segregating V segments might be attributable to linkage disequilibrium, but an unknown experimental factor could not be ruled out. Some IMGT-functional V segments, including TRBV6-2 and TRBV6-3, could not be distinguished by the 87-base-pair reads and were therefore excluded.

In total, 666 healthy bone marrow donors made up the cohort. At the time of sampling, every cohort member was nominally healthy, though immune exposures that went unrecorded were likely present. The donor was CMV seronegative and was included in the group of 352 seronegative cohort members. A peripheral blood sample was collected from each donor, and TCR beta sequencing was performed on peripheral blood mononuclear cells. Genomic DNA was extracted from the blood cell samples with the Qiagen DNeasy Blood Extraction Kit. V lost 0 bases and J lost 8 bases, and the count of bases not matched to a germline gene is 8. As encoded in the germline V gene, CDR1 is MGHRA while CDR2 is YSYEKL. The CDR3 has 16 amino acids, counting the end cysteine and phenylalanine. Just CDR3 DNA is preserved here, 48 bases in frame from base 1. Libraries were built with the immunoSEQ multiplex PCR assay. For the multiplex PCR, a mixture combining 60 forward primers for TCR Vbeta segments and 13 reverse primers for TCR Jbeta segments was used. A multiplex PCR assay on genomic DNA amplified the CDR3 region of rearranged TCR beta genes. The Illumina HiSeq System was used to sequence the amplified TCR beta libraries as 87-base-pair reads. Per the original workflow: A later analysis tallied roughly 78 million unique TCR beta chains across the 666 repertoires, and approximately 11 million of those chains were shared by two or more donors. A nearest-neighbor algorithm error-corrected the raw reads and collapsed the reads into unique sequences, merging closely related sequences to remove PCR and sequencing errors. CDR3 sequences were aligned to IMGT reference sequences to assign V, D and J gene segments. For a sequence to be retained, a match of at least six nucleotides was required to both a V gene segment and a J gene segment. A rearrangement counted as productive if the CDR3 had no stop codons and remained in frame with V and J, and every other rearrangement counted as non-productive. Following IMGT convention, CDR3 was defined as the stretch from the second conserved V-encoded cysteine to the conserved J-encoded phenylalanine. The earlier analysis of some 550 of the donors excluded any sequence lacking an unambiguous match to a single V gene segment. In an earlier analysis of approximately 590 of the donors, V segments were called functional above 56.7% productive rearrangements and were called segregating when the between-donor standard deviation exceeded 5%. A statistical classification framework was built for diagnosing cytomegalovirus status from the catalog of TCR beta chain sequences. In a later analysis, V and J genes were assigned by comparing TCR nucleotide sequences against IMGT/GENE-DB human TR gene sequences. The TCRdist pipeline was used in a later analysis to assign CDR3 sequences and most-parsimonious VDJ recombination scenarios. In a later analysis, each TCR beta chain was defined by its CDR3 amino acid sequence together with its V-gene family, and reads lacking a unique V-gene family were excluded. To address suspected cross-contamination and a sequencing artifact, a later analysis removed some 620 highly shared, low-generation-probability nucleotide sequences. A later analysis calculated a clonal expansion index for each public chain from normalized within-repertoire ranks of inferred template counts. Generation probabilities in a later analysis came from a VDJ recombination model fitted to out-of-frame rearrangements, and those results were checked against IGoR. A later analysis scored TCR-TCR, TCR-HLA and TCR-CMV co-occurrence with hypergeometric tests, applying a repertoire-size bias correction to TCR pairs. A later analysis estimated false discovery rates by permuting HLA or CMV assignments 20 times. A later analysis grouped co-occurring TCRs with DBSCAN, adding TCRdist sequence similarity when clustering within HLA-allele-positive subsets. Repertoires with fewer than 30,000 or more than 120,000 public chains were left out of co-occurrence clustering, as were four to six repertoires with anomalous nucleotide sharing. What TCRdb holds here is the immuneACCESS table cut down to in-frame rearrangements. Part of the clones is not present; checked against another copy, under half of the missing clones reflect an unresolved V gene, and the others are unexplained. The DNA was the basis for D and trimming; V, J and clone size are from that table. Within this sample are 110,000 to 150,000 clones, with over 70% of them counted one time only. Clones ranked in the top ten supply roughly 7.3% of the sample.

What was sequenced was PBMCs. The sequence joins TRBV4-1 to TRBJ1-2, with 11 bases in between that match TRBD1. The sequence was obtained from a man aged 30 to 45 in good health and CMV-seronegative. CDR3 reads: CASSQEWDRGIVGYTF. The DNA sequence is given as TGCGCCAGCAGCCAAGAGTGGGACAGGGGGATAGTAGGCTACACCTTC.